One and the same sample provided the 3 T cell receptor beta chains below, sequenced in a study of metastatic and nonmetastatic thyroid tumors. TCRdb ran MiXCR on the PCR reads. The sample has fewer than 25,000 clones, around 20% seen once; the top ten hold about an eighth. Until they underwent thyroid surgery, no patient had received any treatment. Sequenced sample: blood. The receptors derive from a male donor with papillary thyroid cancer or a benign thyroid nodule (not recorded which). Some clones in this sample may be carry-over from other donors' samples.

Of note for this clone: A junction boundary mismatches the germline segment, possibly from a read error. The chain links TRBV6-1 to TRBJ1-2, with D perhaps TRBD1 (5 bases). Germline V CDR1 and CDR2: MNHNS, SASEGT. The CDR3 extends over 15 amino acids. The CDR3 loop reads CASRSYGERGYGYTF. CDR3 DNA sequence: TGTGCCAGCAGAAGTTACGGGGAGAGGGGATATGGCTACACTTTC.

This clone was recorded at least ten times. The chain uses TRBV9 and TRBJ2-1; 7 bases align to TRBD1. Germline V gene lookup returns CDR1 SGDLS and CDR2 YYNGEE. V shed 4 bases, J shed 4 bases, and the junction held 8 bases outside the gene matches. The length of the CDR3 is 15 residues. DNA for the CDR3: TGTGCCAGCAGCCAGACCGGGACAGCTTACAATGAGCAGTTCTTC. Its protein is CASSQTGTAYNEQFF.

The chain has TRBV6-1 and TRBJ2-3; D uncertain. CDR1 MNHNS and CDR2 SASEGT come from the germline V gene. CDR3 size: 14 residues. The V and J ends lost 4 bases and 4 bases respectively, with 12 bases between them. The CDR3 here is CASSAQSGADTQYF. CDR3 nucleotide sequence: TGTGCCAGCAGTGCCCAATCCGGAGCAGATACGCAGTATTTT.